This T cell receptor (beta chain) was documented in a study of T-cell reconstitution after alpha-beta-depleted transplantation in children. A library of TCRbeta sequences, prepared with unique molecular identifiers, was generated. One entry per CDR3 protein results from TCRdb running MiXCR on the PCR reads. The sample consists of under 300,000 distinct CDR3 sequences, 9.7% of them appearing once. This clonotype has a count of ten or more. Source: PBMCs from the stem cell graft donor, taken from the stem cell graft. This clonotype originated in a human donor who donated a stem cell graft to a child with SCID.

The CDR3 bases are TGTGCCAGCAGACACAGGGGGCTGGGTGAAAAACTGTTTTTT. It yields the protein CASRHRGLGEKLFF. This chain uses TRBV6-5 with TRBJ1-4, with 9 positions matching TRBD1. Germline lookup yields CDR1 MNHEY and CDR2 SVGAGI. The ends lost 6 bases at V and 7 bases at J; junction bases unmatched: 6. The CDR3 has 14 amino acids.